Below are 8 T cell receptor beta chains sequenced from a single sample in a study of spatial heterogeneity in lung cancer. Time point defined: sample taken at primary tumor resection. From tumor, nontumor lung or frozen PBMC, whole RNA was taken unsorted for sequencing. TCRdb re-called the 5' RACE reads with MiXCR, one entry per CDR3 protein. The repertoire has 11,000 to 15,000 distinct CDR3 sequences, 10% to 14% of them found once; the top ten carry over 30%. The sequencing used PBMCs, collected at surgery. These receptors originate from a female donor with early-stage non-small cell lung cancer.

This clonotype was observed at least ten times. The chain joins TRBV19 to TRBJ2-7, with TRBD2 matching over 8 bases. J gave up 2 bases and V 0 bases, and 6 bases lay outside the gene matches. The germline CDR1 and CDR2 sequences are LNHDA and SQIVND (reference sequence). The length of the CDR3 is 16 residues. CDR3 bases: TGTGCCAGTAGTATAGATCGACGGGGGGGGACCTACGAGCAGTACTTC. The encoded protein is CASSIDRRGGTYEQYF.

This clonotype appeared a few times. V is TRBV5-4 and J is TRBJ1-5; D ambiguous. The CDR3 loop spans 15 amino acids. V dropped 0 bases and J dropped 3 bases, with 10 bases sitting between them. The V gene's germline CDR1 is SGHNT and CDR2 YYREEE (reference sequence). CDR3 DNA: TGTGCCAGCAGCTTGGATGGGCAGTTCAATCAGCCCCAGCATTTT. Its protein product is CASSLDGQFNQPQHF.

This clonotype was observed many times. The chain uses TRBV6-1 and TRBJ2-7, with 8 nucleotides matching TRBD2. The CDR3 length is 15 residues. Germline trimming cut 8 bases from V and 2 bases from J; bases unmatched to any gene: 11. The germline V gene encodes CDR1 MNHNS and CDR2 SASEGT. The CDR3 DNA is TGTGCCAGCGGGATAGCGGGGTTTTCCACCTACGAGCAGTACTTC. Its protein product is CASGIAGFSTYEQYF.

The rearrangement uses TRBV11-2 and TRBJ2-7; 7 bases fit TRBD1. The junction had 10 bases not matched to a gene; V was cut back by 5 bases and J by 6 bases. CDR1 SGHAT and CDR2 FQNNGV come from the germline V gene. The CDR3 runs to 14 residues. CDR3 bases: TGTGCCAGCAGCCCGTTGACAGGGAAGGGCGAGCAGTACTTC. Residues: CASSPLTGKGEQYF.

V is TRBV19 and J is TRBJ2-6; tentatively, D is TRBD1 or TRBD2 (5 bases each). This CDR3 has 16 residues. Germline V gene sequence: CDR1 LNHDA, CDR2 SQIVND (reference sequence). V was shortened by 7 bases and J by 1 base, with 14 bases between the two germline ends. CDR3 in amino acids: CASMGRMGSGANVLTF. The DNA of the CDR3 is TGTGCCAGTATGGGACGGATGGGATCTGGGGCCAACGTCCTGACTTTC. The variable domain in full, completed from reference TRBV19 and TRBJ2-6, reads DGGITQSPKYLFRKEGQNVTLSCEQNLNHDAMYWYRQDPGQGLRLIYYSQIVNDFQKGDIAEGYSVSREKKESFPLTVTSAQKNPTAFYLCASMGRMGSGANVLTFGAGSRLTVL.

This clonotype was found many times. V and J are TRBV5-1 and TRBJ2-3, with 8 bases matching TRBD1. CDR3 length: 15 amino acids. With 0 bases clipped from V and 5 bases from J, the junction kept 5 bases outside the gene matches. CDR1 is SGHRS, CDR2 YFSETQ, per germline. The CDR3 DNA is TGCGCCAGCAGCTTGGCCAGGGGGCGAGGAGATACGCAGTATTTT. It codes for CASSLARGRGDTQYF.

CDR3 coding DNA: TGTGCCAGCAGTGGGGACGGAGAGCACACTGAAGCTTTCTTT. Translating it yields CASSGDGEHTEAFF. The chain links TRBV2 to TRBJ1-1; D possibly corresponds to TRBD1 (5 bases). V lost 4 bases and J lost 3, with 12 bases in between. This CDR3 comprises 14 residues. Per germline, CDR1 SNHLY and CDR2 FYNNEI. Filled out from reference TRBV2 and TRBJ1-1, the complete variable domain reads EPEVTQTPSHQVTQMGQEVILRCVPISNHLYFYWYRQILGQKVEFLVSFYNNEISEKSEIFDDQFSVERPDGSNFTLKIRSTKLEDSAMYFCASSGDGEHTEAFFGQGTRLTVV.

This clonotype showed up many times. The gene calls are TRBV20-1 and TRBJ2-3; 7 bases are shared with TRBD2. CDR3 length equals 14 residues. The germline CDR1 and CDR2 sequences are DFQATT and SNEGSKA (reference sequence). The V segment lost 5 bases and the J segment 4 bases; nucleotides outside the gene matches: 9. The CDR3 loop reads CSAPPTGRADTQYF. As DNA, the CDR3 is TGCAGTGCTCCGCCCACGGGGAGGGCAGATACGCAGTATTTT.